These 12 T cell receptor beta chains originate from one sample sequenced in a study of T cell responses to AZD1222 COVID-19 vaccine. Sequenced by immunoSEQ multiplex PCR; TCRdb stores in-frame clones only, minus some. The data show some 100,000 clones, with 70% to 90% seen just once and over 15% held by the top ten. This specimen was peripheral blood, taken on day 0 of AZD1222 vaccination. These receptors were obtained from an adult in good health.

The rearrangement links TRBV25-1 to TRBJ1-4, with no clear D. V was shortened by 5 bases and J by 0 bases, with 4 bases between the two germline ends. The CDR3 consists of 13 residues. CDR1 MGHDK and CDR2 SYGVNS come from the germline V gene. Here the CDR3 DNA reads TGTGCCAGCAGTAGGTCAACTAATGAAAAACTGTTTTTT. Translating it yields CASSRSTNEKLFF.

J is TRBJ2-5 and V is TRBV2, with a weak D call TRBD1 (5 bases). The V gene lost 3 bases and the J gene lost 4 bases, with 9 bases spanning the gap. The germline V gene encodes CDR1 SNHLY and CDR2 FYNNEI. The CDR3 runs to 13 residues. The DNA of the CDR3 is TGTGCCAGCAGTGAGGGGCAGAGAGAGACCCAGTACTTC. It translates to CASSEGQRETQYF.

This clone was recorded only once. The J gene is TRBJ2-7, the V gene TRBV6-1; no reliable D call. The germline gives CDR1 MNHNS, CDR2 SASEGT. CDR3 length: 13 residues. Trimming left V 3 bases short and J 4 bases short, with 10 bases between. The CDR3 DNA reads as TGTGCCAGCAGTGAGGGTATGGGGTACGAGCAGTACGTC. Translating it yields CASSEGMGYEQYV.

A single count supports this clone. The chain joins TRBV29-1 to TRBJ1-3; the match to TRBD1 covers 9 bases. This CDR3 contains 15 residues. Germline lookup yields CDR1 SQVTM and CDR2 ANQGSEA. The junction had 2 bases not matched to a gene; V was cut back by 2 bases and J by 0 bases. CDR3 amino acids: CSVEPTGGSGNTIYF. DNA for the CDR3: TGCAGCGTTGAACCGACAGGGGGCTCTGGAAACACCATATATTTT.

The chain carries TRBV29-1 and TRBJ1-1; weak D call: TRBD1 (5 bases). Trimming took 6 bases from V and 5 from J, leaving 19 bases between them. There are 14 residues in the CDR3. From germline, CDR1 is SQVTM and CDR2 ANQGSEA. CDR3 DNA: TGCAGCGTGGTCGGTCAGGGAATGGGGACTGAAGCTTTCTTT. Translating gives CSVVGQGMGTEAFF.

This chain links TRBV18 with TRBJ2-1; D possibly corresponds to TRBD2 (6 bases). CDR1 and CDR2 (germline): KGHSH, LQKENI. The CDR3 consists of 16 residues. Trimming stripped 2 bases from V and 3 bases from J, with 14 bases between. The CDR3 DNA reads as TGTGCCAGCTCACCATCACGGGGGAGCGTCTACAATGAGCAGTTCTTC. It translates to CASSPSRGSVYNEQFF.

V is TRBV24-1 and J is TRBJ2-4; D gene ambiguous. This CDR3 comprises 15 residues. Germline CDR1 and CDR2: KGHDR and SFDVKD. V was shortened by 4 bases and J by 8 bases, with 17 bases between the two germline ends. The CDR3 nucleotides read TGTGCCACCAGTGACTCAAGTTCCGGGTTTGACATTCAGTACTTC. This translates into CATSDSSSGFDIQYF.

The V and J genes are TRBV7-2 and TRBJ2-3, with 8 bases identical to TRBD2. The CDR3 has 16 residues. Germline-derived CDR1 and CDR2 are SGHTA and FQGNSA. Losses at the gene ends were 3 bases for V and 6 bases for J; bases not matched to a gene: 11. CDR3 in DNA: TGTGCCAGCAGCTTCAGACTAGCGACCAGAGGGGATACGCAGTATTTT. Translated: CASSFRLATRGDTQYF.

This clone was counted between two and nine times. This rearrangement joins TRBV12-3 or TRBV12-4 to TRBJ2-2; no clear D gene. The germline V and J ends were trimmed by 2 bases and 7 bases, with 8 bases remaining between them. CDR3 size: 13 residues. The CDR3 is CASSLNSRGELFF. The CDR3, as DNA: TGTGCCAGCAGTTTAAACAGTCGCGGGGAGCTGTTTTTT.

The chain is built from TRBV21-1 and TRBJ2-1; TRBD2 is taken as the D call from the table, unchecked against the DNA. TRBV21-1 is shown as a pseudogene. The CDR3 contains 17 residues. This CDR3 is CASSRSLTSGTYNEQFF. CDR3 DNA sequence: TGTGCCAGCAGCAGGAGCCTGACTAGCGGCACCTACAATGAGCAGTTCTTC.

The table lists this clone with a few counts. The chain couples TRBV30 to TRBJ1-5, with a possible D match to TRBD1 (6 bases). The CDR3 consists of 13 residues. Germline V gene data show CDR1 as GTSNPN and CDR2 as SVGIG (reference sequence). Deletions cut 2 bases from V and 7 bases from J, with 12 bases between. The CDR3: CAWSPDRLQPQHF. The CDR3 DNA is TGTGCCTGGAGTCCTGACAGGCTACAGCCCCAGCATTTT. The variable domain in full, with the rest retrieved from reference TRBV30 and TRBJ1-5, is SQTIHQWPATLVQPVGSPLSLECTVEGTSNPNLYWYRQAAGRGLQLLFYSVGIGQISSEVPQNLSASRPQDRQFILSSKKLLLSDSGFYLCAWSPDRLQPQHFGDGTRLSIL.

CDR3 region: CASSPSQGPRYTF. As DNA, the CDR3 is TGTGCCAGCAGTCCGTCACAGGGGCCCCGCTACACCTTC. The chain combines TRBV28 with TRBJ1-2; TRBD1 matches 7 bases. The length of the CDR3 is 13 residues. Germline V gene data show CDR1 as MDHEN and CDR2 as SYDVKM. The V and J ends lost 5 bases and 9 bases, in that order; junction bases with no gene match: 9.